These 3 T cell receptor beta chains came from one sample sequenced in a study of cytomegalovirus exposure and HLA in healthy donors. 13 Jbeta primers and 60 Vbeta primers were used for the PCR. Some clones are missing from TCRdb's copy, which holds only in-frame ones; the method was immunoSEQ multiplex PCR. The data hold 180,000 or so clones, with 80% to 90% observed a single time. The sequenced sample was PBMCs. The receptors come from a man between 18 and 29 years old in good health and CMV-seropositive.

J is TRBJ1-3 and V is TRBV5-6; the D is unclear. The V gene lost 0 bases and the J gene lost 4 bases, with 8 bases spanning the gap. Germline V CDR1 and CDR2: SGHDT, YYEEEE. The CDR3 is made up of 14 amino acids. In nucleotides, the CDR3 is TGTGCCAGCAGCTTGGTTCAGGAAGGAAACACCATATATTTT. Its translation is CASSLVQEGNTIYF.

V is TRBV19 and J is TRBJ2-7; maybe TRBD1 (6 bases). The CDR3 has 14 amino acids. V was pared by 4 bases and J by 7 bases, with 17 bases between. Germline V lookup: CDR1 LNHDA, CDR2 SQIVND (reference sequence). The CDR3 region has the DNA TGTGCCAGTAGTACAGGTCGGACAGATCCAGAGCAGTACTTC. Protein product: CASSTGRTDPEQYF.

This rearrangement joins TRBV10-3 to TRBJ1-3; unclear D gene. The CDR3 consists of 15 residues. Germline V lookup: CDR1 ENHRY, CDR2 SYGVKD. Deletions cut 5 bases from V and 0 bases from J, with 11 bases between. CDR3 region: CAISKSVDSGNTIYF. The CDR3 coding sequence is TGTGCCATCAGTAAAAGCGTTGACTCTGGAAACACCATATATTTT.